This entry lists 9 T cell receptor beta chains sequenced from one sample in a study of T cell repertoires and HLA-DP antigens (dated by TCRdb to 2016 to 2019). Antigens for these TCRs are unknown. The protocol used for the library was the immunoSEQ multiplex PCR assay. TCRdb holds this immuneACCESS table with in-frame rearrangements only. Some clones are missing; in checked studies, unresolved V genes explain under half, and the rest has no known cause. Across this sample there are tens of thousands of clones, with around 80% seen only once. The top ten clonotypes cover more than 1.5% of the sample. The sample was CD4+ T cells from PBMCs. The receptors were sampled from a man between 60 and 75 years old in good health and CMV-seronegative.

Note on this clone: One end of the junction varies from germline; a read error may be responsible. The DNA of the CDR3 is TGTGCCGGCAGTCCTCCACCGGGACAGGCTAGGGAAACTGAAGCTTTCTTT. As protein: CAGSPPPGQARETEAFF. The chain employs TRBV7-9 and TRBJ1-1, with 8 bases that match TRBD1. The CDR3 is 17 residues long. Germline CDR1 and CDR2: SEHNR and FQNEAQ (reference sequence).

The gene calls are TRBV9 and TRBJ2-1; unclear D gene. Germline V gene lookup returns CDR1 SGDLS and CDR2 YYNGEE. This CDR3 is 14 amino acids long. V dropped 0 bases and J dropped 9 bases, with 13 bases sitting between them. The DNA for the CDR3 is TGTGCCAGCAGCGTAGCCCCCTTGAAGGTTGAGCAGTTCTTC. It yields the protein CASSVAPLKVEQFF. The variable domain in full, with the rest retrieved from reference TRBV9 and TRBJ2-1, is DSGVTQTPKHLITATGQRVTLRCSPRSGDLSVYWYQQSLDQGLQFLIQYYNGEERAKGNILERFSAQQFPDLHSELNLSSLELGDSALYFCASSVAPLKVEQFFGPGTRLTVL.

This clone was counted a single time. The CDR3 sequence is CASSPGTSGVNNEQFF. CDR3 nucleotide sequence: TGCGCCAGCAGCCCTGGGACTAGCGGGGTCAACAATGAGCAGTTCTTC. This chain uses TRBV4-1 with TRBJ2-1, with 13 bases that match TRBD2. Germline CDR1 is MGHRA and CDR2 is YSYEKL. The CDR3 sequence is 16 residues long. V lost 4 bases to trimming and J lost 5 bases; unmatched junction nucleotides: 5.

The rearrangement uses TRBV5-8 and TRBJ1-3; 7 bases match TRBD1. V shed 3 bases and J 0 bases; nucleotides not matched to a gene: 3. Germline V gene sequence: CDR1 SGHTS, CDR2 YDEGEE. The CDR3 consists of 15 residues. For the CDR3, the DNA is TGTGCCAGCAGCTGGACAGGCGGCTCTGGAAACACCATATATTTT. This encodes CASSWTGGSGNTIYF.

This sequence joins TRBV4-2 and TRBJ2-1, with 8 bases matching TRBD2. The length of the CDR3 is 16 residues. V shed 0 bases, J shed 4 bases, and the junction held 5 bases outside the gene matches. The germline gives CDR1 LGHNA, CDR2 YNFKEQ. The CDR3 sequence is CASSQETSGRYNEQFF. Written as DNA, the CDR3 is TGTGCCAGCAGCCAAGAAACTAGCGGCCGATACAATGAGCAGTTCTTC.

This clone was recorded only once. The rearrangement links TRBV2 to TRBJ1-5; D is uncertain. Germline V gives CDR1 SNHLY, CDR2 FYNNEI. V lost 3 bases, J lost 7 bases, and 10 bases lay in between. The length of the CDR3 is 13 residues. CDR3 loop: CASSEESVQPQHF. The CDR3 nucleotides are TGTGCCAGCAGTGAGGAGTCGGTACAGCCCCAGCATTTT.

The chain uses TRBV4-1 and TRBJ1-4; 9 positions match TRBD1. The CDR3 consists of 16 residues. Germline V CDR1 and CDR2: MGHRA, YSYEKL. After removal of 1 base from V and 6 bases from J, the junction contained 6 bases not matched to a gene. CDR3 sequence: CASSQGPGQGYEKLFF. In DNA form, the CDR3 reads TGCGCCAGCAGCCAAGGCCCGGGACAGGGTTATGAAAAACTGTTTTTT.

This sequence joins TRBV10-2 and TRBJ1-5, with no clear D. This CDR3 region has 15 residues. CDR1 is WSHSY and CDR2 is SAAADI in the germline V gene. V lost 0 bases and J 7 bases, leaving 13 bases between the germline ends. CDR3 sequence (DNA): TGCGCCAGCAGTGAGTCCCGTGGGGAAGGGCAGCCCCAGCATTTT. It is translated as CASSESRGEGQPQHF.

CDR3 DNA sequence: TGCGCCAGCAGCTTAGAGGGGCATAATTCACCCCTCCACTTT. Its protein product is CASSLEGHNSPLHF. This chain joins TRBV5-1 and TRBJ1-6; D might be TRBD1 (5 bases). Between the trimmed V and J ends, which lost 2 bases and 5 bases, there was a span of 8 bases. The CDR3 is 14 amino acids. The germline gives CDR1 SGHRS, CDR2 YFSETQ.